This TCR beta chain was retrieved from a study of Ad26.COV2.S vaccination and SARS-CoV-2 variants. Study findings and constraints: Total T cell responses were possibly underestimated by TCR breadth and depth analyses. Recipients of either vaccine or placebo displayed similar breadth of non-spike TCRs.

Notes on this clone: As yet, its antigen is unknown.

CDR3 length: 15 amino acids. Trimming removed 3 bases at V and 3 bases at J, with 12 bases between. CDR1 is LNHDA and CDR2 is SQIVND in the germline V gene (reference sequence). This sample's treatment: some 20 received Ad26.COV2.S at low or high dose, single or two shots; a few received placebo; per-sample allocation not given. All samples were drawn on day 63, counting from the first vaccine or placebo injection. Donation came from an adult in Boston who was aged 18-55 years. SARS-CoV-2 spike from the Wuhan strain was encoded by the vaccine, an Ad26 vector. Profiling relied on immunoSEQ multiplex PCR, and the TCRdb table lists in-frame clones only, not all of them. Here the sample spans about 410,000 clones, about 89% being singletons.

This chain links TRBV19 with TRBJ2-4, with D hard to call. The sequence was collected from a person between 18 and 65 years old who received the Ad26.COV2.S COVID-19 vaccine or a placebo. Sequencing was performed on peripheral blood, taken in a trial of Ad26.COV2.S vaccine versus placebo. The CDR3 region has the DNA TGTGCCAGTAGTATCTCCGGTCTTGGCAAAAACATTCAGTACTTC. It translates to CASSISGLGKNIQYF.